This T cell receptor beta chain was documented in a study of blood T cell repertoires in COVID-19. The overall study: Recovered status in Cohort 3 required two negative PCRs, clearance, or symptom resolution. Spain, Italy and the United States supplied samples that represented acute and convalescent COVID-19.

The CDR3 spans 13 residues. Trimming cost V 4 bases and J 4 bases, with 9 bases left between them. CDR1 is SGHRS and CDR2 is YFSETQ in the germline V gene. Each participant's cohort was designated according to participant-reported clinical history. Per the authors' pipeline: Nucleated cell counts were estimated from reference gene primer amplification. The data were produced by immunoSEQ multiplex PCR, yet TCRdb's version contains in-frame clones alone and is incomplete. The V and J calls and clone size are taken from that table; D and trimming were inferred from the DNA. This table has roughly 200,000 clones, approximately 87% appearing once.

This rearrangement joins TRBV5-1 to TRBJ2-1; D gene uncertain. The sequenced material came from PBMCs or T cells enriched from blood (not recorded which). This clonotype was obtained from a woman aged 45 to 65 in a cohort exposed to, infected with or recovered from COVID-19 (not recorded which). CDR3 loop: CASSARTYNEQFF. For the CDR3, the DNA is TGCGCCAGCAGCGCCAGAACATACAATGAGCAGTTCTTC. Complete variable domain (other parts from reference TRBV5-1 and TRBJ2-1): KAGVTQTPRYLIKTRGQQVTLSCSPISGHRSVSWYQQTPGQGLQFLFEYFSETQRNKGNFPGRFSGRQFSNSRSEMNVSTLELGDSALYLCASSARTYNEQFFGPGTRLTVL.